What follows are 18 T cell receptor beta chains derived from one specimen sequenced in a study of control samples from healthy donors and cancer patients. TCRdb's copy holds only in-frame clones and misses some; the assay was immunoSEQ multiplex PCR. In the table there are about 84,000 clones, 84% of which are singletons. The specimen sequenced was PBMCs. These receptors all stem from a man in his 60s with head and neck cancer.

This clone was found once. The chain combines TRBV6-5 with TRBJ1-4; perhaps TRBD1 as D (5 bases). The CDR3 loop spans 13 amino acids. Trimming pared 10 bases from V and 7 bases from J, leaving 16 bases between. Germline V gene sequence: CDR1 MNHEY, CDR2 SVGAGI. The CDR3 sequence: CATRDRRPEKLFF. In DNA form, the CDR3 reads TGTGCCACCCGAGACAGAAGGCCTGAAAAACTGTTTTTT.

The chain carries TRBV7-5 and TRBJ1-5. TRBV7-5 is described as a pseudogene. The CDR3 runs 15 residues. The CDR3 here is CVRSPGAESNQPQHF. As DNA, the CDR3 is TGTGTCAGAAGCCCGGGGGCAGAAAGCAATCAGCCCCAGCATTTT.

The gene calls are TRBV7-9 and TRBJ2-4; 7 bases match TRBD1. The CDR3 consists of 14 residues. Looked up from germline, CDR1 is SEHNR and CDR2 is FQNEAQ (reference sequence). V lost 3 bases and J lost 15; bases outside the gene matches: 14. CDR3 region: CASSFTQTGNRMYF. The CDR3, as DNA: TGTGCCAGCAGCTTCACCCAGACAGGGAATAGGATGTACTTC.

This clone was seen just once. The chain recombines TRBV6-2 or TRBV6-3 with TRBJ2-5; TRBD1 aligns across 7 bases. The CDR3 has 15 residues. Germline V gives CDR1 MNHEY, CDR2 SVGEGT. Trimming took 4 bases from V and 5 from J; bases not matched to a gene: 10. DNA of the CDR3: TGTGCCAGCAGTTTTCGGACAGGTCAAGGGGAGACCCAGTACTTC. It is translated as CASSFRTGQGETQYF.

The chain joins TRBV6-5 to TRBJ2-2; 7 bases line up with TRBD2. This CDR3 has 15 residues. Trimming removed 4 bases from V and 7 bases from J; junction bases left unmatched: 9. Per the germline V gene, CDR1 is MNHEY and CDR2 is SVGAGI. In nucleotides, the CDR3 is TGTGCCAGCAGTTCCCTGGGAGGGCTTAACGGGGAGCTGTTTTTT. As protein: CASSSLGGLNGELFF.

This chain uses TRBV19 with TRBJ2-2, with 9 bases fitting TRBD2. V was pared by 8 bases and J by 0 bases, with 10 bases of the junction left unmatched. The CDR3 loop spans 17 amino acids. Germline values: CDR1 LNHDA, CDR2 SQIVND (reference sequence). In nucleotides, the CDR3 is TGTGCCAGTCGGTTAAGACTAGCGGTATCGAACACCGGGGAGCTGTTTTTT. Translation gives CASRLRLAVSNTGELFF.

J is TRBJ1-5 and V is TRBV4-1; D is unresolved. This CDR3 comprises 17 residues. Trimming shortened V by 1 base and J by 2 bases, and 15 bases separated the two germline ends. CDR1 and CDR2 (germline): MGHRA, YSYEKL. CDR3 region: CASSQVIVAVGNQPQHF. The CDR3 bases are TGCGCCAGCAGCCAAGTTATAGTAGCGGTCGGCAATCAGCCCCAGCATTTT.

The rearrangement joins TRBV18 to TRBJ2-5, with D possibly matching TRBD1 (5 bases). The CDR3 totals 15 residues. CDR1 is KGHSH and CDR2 is LQKENI in the germline V gene. V lost 3 bases, J lost 1 base, and 12 bases lay in between. CDR3 nucleotides: TGTGCCAGCTCACCTTCCAGGCAGGGCCAAGAGACCCAGTACTTC. This sequence encodes CASSPSRQGQETQYF.

The V and J genes are TRBV6-2 or TRBV6-3 and TRBJ1-1, with 8 bases aligning to TRBD1. CDR3 length: 15 residues. The germline CDR1 and CDR2 sequences are MNHEY and SVGEGT. V shed 2 bases and J 6 bases; nucleotides not matched to a gene: 8. This CDR3 is CASSYDDRGLAEAFF. The CDR3 DNA reads as TGTGCCAGCAGTTACGATGACAGGGGTTTAGCTGAAGCTTTCTTT.

In its sample, this clone was seen many times. The chain has TRBV4-1 and TRBJ1-6; 11 bases agree with TRBD1. Germline V lookup: CDR1 MGHRA, CDR2 YSYEKL. Trimming took 5 bases from V and 14 from J; bases not matched to a gene: 14. CDR3 size: 16 residues. This CDR3 reads CASSSARGQGDETLHF. The CDR3, as DNA: TGCGCCAGCAGCTCCGCCCGGGGACAGGGGGATGAGACCCTCCACTTT.

The chain has TRBV14 and TRBJ2-2; D is uncertain. From germline, CDR1 is SGHDN and CDR2 FVKESK. This CDR3 is 15 amino acids long. The V and J ends lost 2 bases and 0 bases respectively, with 7 bases between them. For the CDR3, the DNA is TGTGCCAGCAGCCAATTCCCCCCGAACACCGGGGAGCTGTTTTTT. Amino acid sequence: CASSQFPPNTGELFF.

J is TRBJ1-2 and V is TRBV30; tentative D call: TRBD1 (5 bases). The CDR3 runs to 13 residues. Germline assignment: CDR1 GTSNPN and CDR2 SVGIG (reference sequence). V dropped 3 bases and J dropped 2 bases, with 10 bases sitting between them. In DNA form, the CDR3 reads TGTGCCTGGAGCCCCGGGGGGAACTATGGCTACACCTTC. Amino acid sequence: CAWSPGGNYGYTF. The full variable domain, with the rest looked up from reference TRBV30 and TRBJ1-2, is SQTIHQWPATLVQPVGSPLSLECTVEGTSNPNLYWYRQAAGRGLQLLFYSVGIGQISSEVPQNLSASRPQDRQFILSSKKLLLSDSGFYLCAWSPGGNYGYTFGSGTRLTVV.

This clone was seen a handful of times. V is TRBV28 and J is TRBJ2-5, with TRBD1 matching over 9 bases. This CDR3 has 16 residues. Germline V CDR1 and CDR2: MDHEN, SYDVKM. Trimming removed 3 bases from V and 5 bases from J; junction bases left unmatched: 10. The CDR3 loop is CASSFLGQGLGETQYF. DNA for the CDR3: TGTGCCAGCAGTTTTCTGGGACAGGGCTTGGGGGAGACCCAGTACTTC. Full variable domain (rest looked up from reference TRBV28 and TRBJ2-5): DVKVTQSSRYLVKRTGEKVFLECVQDMDHENMFWYRQDPGLGLRLIYFSYDVKMKEKGDIPEGYSVSREKKERFSLILESASTNQTSMYLCASSFLGQGLGETQYFGPGTRLLVL.

Here the CDR3 reads CASSPGTSFYNEQFF. The DNA of the CDR3 is TGTGCCAGCAGTCCCGGGACTAGCTTCTACAATGAGCAGTTCTTC. The chain recombines TRBV6-5 with TRBJ2-1; 9 bases are shared with TRBD2. Trimming at V came to 5 bases and at J to 3 bases, leaving 5 bases not matched to a gene. The CDR3 contains 15 residues. Germline-derived CDR1 and CDR2 are MNHEY and SVGAGI.

The J gene is TRBJ1-1, the V gene TRBV5-1; D is undetermined. V was clipped by 2 bases and J by 5 bases, with 16 bases between them. The germline V gene has CDR1 SGHRS and CDR2 YFSETQ. This CDR3 comprises 15 residues. The CDR3 is CASSFITHSGTEAFF. In DNA form, the CDR3 reads TGCGCCAGCAGCTTTATAACTCATAGCGGGACTGAAGCTTTCTTT.

The chain employs TRBV25-1 and TRBJ2-7; 12 bases fit TRBD1. Germline V gene sequence: CDR1 MGHDK, CDR2 SYGVNS. The CDR3 runs to 13 residues. V lost 8 bases and J lost 4; bases outside the gene matches: 3. The CDR3 nucleotides read TGTGCCAGCGGGACAGGGGGCGAATACGAGCAGTACTTC. Amino acid sequence: CASGTGGEYEQYF.

The V call is TRBV9, the J call TRBJ1-4; D unresolved. V lost 0 bases, J lost 0 bases, and 9 bases lay in between. Germline values: CDR1 SGDLS, CDR2 YYNGEE. The CDR3 runs 16 residues. The CDR3 sequence is CASSVGEGPTNEKLFF. CDR3 DNA: TGTGCCAGCAGCGTAGGTGAGGGCCCAACTAATGAAAAACTGTTTTTT.

The J gene is TRBJ2-1, the V gene TRBV3-1 (or the pseudogene TRBV3-2); the match to TRBD2 covers 16 bases. Germline V gene lookup returns CDR1 LGHDT and CDR2 YNNKEL (reference sequence). The CDR3 runs to 20 residues. V shed 3 bases, J shed 2 bases, and the junction held 10 bases outside the gene matches. The CDR3 bases are TGTGCCAGCAGCCATCTTGGGACTAGCGGGAGGGGCGAACCCTACAATGAGCAGTTCTTC. As protein: CASSHLGTSGRGEPYNEQFF.